This entry describes one T cell receptor beta chain. V lost 4 bases and J lost 5; bases outside the gene matches: 6. The CDR3 runs to 17 residues. CDR1 is SGHDN, CDR2 FVKESK, per germline. The repertoire was sequenced with immunoSEQ multiplex PCR; TCRdb's copy has only in-frame clones and lacks some. The sample includes over 10,000 clones, over 80% seen only once; the top ten take more than 10%. This record belongs to a study of tumor-infiltrating lymphocytes in localized non-small cell lung cancer. This chain joins TRBV14 and TRBJ2-2, with TRBD2 matching over 14 bases. The receptor was isolated from a human donor with non-small cell lung cancer. Sequencing was carried out using uninvolved lung tissue not adjacent to the tumor. Written as DNA, the CDR3 is TGTGCCAGCAGCCTACGGACTAGCGGGGGGAGAACCGGGGAGCTGTTTTTT. This encodes CASSLRTSGGRTGELFF.